The next 5 T cell receptor beta chains were all read from a single sample in a study of tumor-infiltrating lymphocytes in primary liver carcinoma. The authors made TCR beta cDNA from 500 to 600 ng total RNA with a constant-region primer. For TCR beta, libraries were produced by three nested multiplex PCR rounds using slightly modified ARM-PCR. The first two PCR rounds, roughly 11 cycles each, used TRBV1-TRBV30 forward primers and a C-beta reverse primer. In TCRdb, the multiplex PCR reads were re-called with MiXCR into one record per CDR3 protein. This sample has 90,000 to 150,000 distinct CDR3 sequences, with about two thirds found just once. It was from approximately 20-30 mg of unsorted bulk tissue that RNA and DNA were co-extracted. The sequenced sample was tumor-adjacent normal liver tissue. The receptors here all came from a woman in her fifties or sixties with primary liver carcinoma and hepatitis B virus infection.

Details on this clonotype: No conserved phenylalanine or tryptophan is present at the end of the CDR3, so a read error is the likely explanation. V is TRBV4-2 and J is TRBJ2-2; D is possibly TRBD2 (6 bases). The CDR3 is 14 amino acids. The V gene's germline CDR1 is LGHNA and CDR2 YNFKEQ. As DNA, the CDR3 is TGTGCCAGCAGCCAAGAATGGGGTACCGGGGGGCTGTTTCTT. Residues: CASSQEWGTGGLFL.

This clonotype is a singleton in its sample. The rearrangement uses TRBV5-1 and TRBJ2-6; maybe TRBD1 (6 bases). V shed 3 bases and J shed 2 bases, with 18 bases lying between them. The CDR3 has 18 amino acids. Looked up from germline, CDR1 is SGHRS and CDR2 is YFSETQ. In DNA form, the CDR3 reads TGCGCCAGCAGCTGGCAGACAGGTAGACCCACTGGGGCCAACGTCCTGACTTTC. It encodes CASSWQTGRPTGANVLTF. Supplemented by reference TRBV5-1 and TRBJ2-6, the full variable domain reads KAGVTQTPRYLIKTRGQQVTLSCSPISGHRSVSWYQQTPGQGLQFLFEYFSETQRNKGNFPGRFSGRQFSNSRSEMNVSTLELGDSALYLCASSWQTGRPTGANVLTFGAGSRLTVL.

For this clonotype: In this CDR3 the conserved last residue, phenylalanine or tryptophan, is missing, so a read error is likely. This sequence joins TRBV5-5 and TRBJ1-6, with D possibly TRBD1 on 5 matching bases. The germline CDR1 and CDR2 sequences are SGHKS and YYEKEE (reference sequence). The CDR3 length is 16 residues. This CDR3 reads CVSSYGGSLGNSPLHL. The CDR3 nucleotides are TGTGTCAGCAGCTACGGGGGTAGTCTCGGTAATTCACCCCTCCACCTT.

This clonotype was detected a few times. A read error may explain this, as a much larger clone is one base away. The CDR3 spells CASSLRDSNIEAFF. CDR3 nucleotide sequence: TGTGCCAGCAGCCTTCGGGACAGCAACATTGAAGCTTTCTTT. V is TRBV7-8 and J is TRBJ1-1, with TRBD1 matching 7 bases. CDR3 length equals 14 residues. Germline V gene sequence: CDR1 SGHVS, CDR2 FQNEAQ.

As to this clonotype: This clone may be a read error of a much larger clone one base away. This chain links TRBV24-1 with TRBJ2-1; the D gene is possibly TRBD1 (5 bases). The ends were cut back, 6 bases at V and 3 bases at J, with 14 bases in the middle. The germline V gene has CDR1 KGHDR and CDR2 SFDVKD. This CDR3 is built from 15 residues. CDR3 nucleotide sequence: TGTGCCACCAGTCTGACAGTGGAGATCTACAATGAGCAGTTCTTC. This codes for CATSLTVEIYNEQFF.